Listed below are T cell receptor beta chains from one sample, sequenced in a study of cytomegalovirus exposure and HLA in healthy donors. Only in-frame clones appear in the TCRdb table, and some are missing; sequencing was by immunoSEQ multiplex PCR. The table shows 150,000 to 180,000 clones, with 86% occurring only once. The sequenced sample was PBMCs. The receptors were sampled from a human donor in good health. CDR3s include the opening cysteine and the closing phenylalanine or tryptophan. D genes are given only for firm matches. A row's size may be missing; if present it is once, few, many or a size class.

J gene | V gene | D gene | clone size | CDR3 DNA | CDR3 protein
TRBJ2-1 | TRBV5-1 | TRBD2 | NA | TGCGCCAGCAGCCCCGGGACTAGCGGGAGGGTTTGGGGGCAGTTCTTC | CASSPGTSGRVWGQFF
TRBJ2-7 | TRBV28 | TRBD1 | few | TGTGCCAGCAGGGGAAGAGGACAGGGACACTACGAGCAGTACTTC | CASRGRGQGHYEQYF
TRBJ2-5 | TRBV6-5 | NA | NA | TGTGCCAGCAGTCGGGCCGGGGGGCACCAAGAGACCCAGTACTTC | CASSRAGGHQETQYF
TRBJ1-2 | TRBV7-3 | NA | NA | TGTGCCAGCAGCCCCTCAGGACATCTAGGTCGGGGCTACACCTTC | CASSPSGHLGRGYTF
TRBJ2-7 | TRBV28 | TRBD2 | NA | TGTGCCAGCAGTTTATCCTCCTCGGGGGGGTCGGGCGAGCAGTACTTC | CASSLSSSGGSGEQYF
TRBJ1-5 | TRBV6-5 | TRBD1 | NA | TGTGCCAGCAGTTACTCGACAGGGATGGGGCAGCCCCAGCATTTT | CASSYSTGMGQPQHF
TRBJ1-2 | TRBV7-2 | NA | NA | TGTGCCAGCAGCCCTCTACGGACAGACTACACCTTC | CASSPLRTDYTF
TRBJ2-1 | TRBV29-1 | NA | NA | TGCAGCGTCGCGGGGGCGGGGTCCCCCAATGAGCAGTTCTTC | CSVAGAGSPNEQFF
TRBJ2-5 | TRBV7-9 | TRBD1 | NA | TGTGCCAGCAGCGAAGACAGGGGGCAGGAGACCCAGTACTTC | CASSEDRGQETQYF
TRBJ2-1 | TRBV28 | TRBD2 | NA | TGTGCCAGCACGGATCTCGGGACTAGTCCCCAACATGAGCAGTTCTTC | CASTDLGTSPQHEQFF
TRBJ1-5 | TRBV4-1 | NA | NA | TGCGCCAGCAGCCAGGATTGGCGGCCCAAGGGGCCGTTTAGCAATCAGCCCCAGCATTTT | CASSQDWRPKGPFSNQPQHF
TRBJ1-3 | TRBV7-9 | NA | NA | TGTGCCAGCAGCCGAGCCACCGGGGTAGGGGGAAACACCATATATTTT | CASSRATGVGGNTIYF
TRBJ1-1 | TRBV27 | TRBD1 | few | TGTGCCAGCAGTTCACGGACAGGGGGCGGCACTGAAGCTTTCTTT | CASSSRTGGGTEAFF
TRBJ1-1 | TRBV19 | TRBD1 | NA | TGTGCCAGTACAACCTCCGGGACAGGGTTGGACACTGAAGCTTTCTTT | CASTTSGTGLDTEAFF
TRBJ1-2 | TRBV7-2 | TRBD1 | NA | TGTGCCAGCAGCTTGACAGGGGTGTCTGGCTACACCTTC | CASSLTGVSGYTF
TRBJ1-2 | TRBV7-2 | NA | NA | TGTGCCAGCAGCTTAGCCCCAAGCCCCAACTATGGCTACACCTTC | CASSLAPSPNYGYTF